Shown below are 21 T cell receptor beta chains from a single sample sequenced in a study of T cells in Graves' hyperthyroidism and ophthalmopathy. TCR beta CDR3 regions were amplified from RNA. Carried out on the TCR CDR3, a first-round RT-PCR used the HTBI primer set. TCRdb redid the calling of the multiplex PCR reads with MiXCR, one entry per CDR3 protein. The sample lists around 340,000 distinct CDR3 sequences; around a fifth were seen once. Material: blood. The receptors originated from a woman between 50 and 59 years old with Graves' hyperthyroidism.

The chain recombines TRBV15 with TRBJ1-6; D gene uncertain. The germline V and J ends were trimmed by 0 bases and 5 bases, with 8 bases remaining between them. CDR1 and CDR2 (germline): LNHNV, YYDKDF (reference sequence). The CDR3 is 15 residues long. CDR3 protein: CATSRDRTHNSPLHF. CDR3 bases: TGTGCCACCAGCAGAGACAGGACCCATAATTCACCCCTCCACTTT.

This clonotype was seen ten or more times. The chain employs TRBV11-1 and TRBJ1-1; TRBD1 aligns across 10 bases. The CDR3 is 12 residues long. CDR1 is SGHAT, CDR2 FQDESV, per germline (reference sequence). J lost 10 bases, V lost 2 bases, and 1 base had no gene match. DNA of the CDR3: TGTGCCAGCAGCTTAAGGACAGGGGGAGCTTTCTTT. Translation: CASSLRTGGAFF.

With respect to this clonotype: A much larger clonotype is one base distant, so this may be a read error. V gene TRBV5-1 combines with J gene TRBJ1-1; D is unclear. Germline assignment: CDR1 SGHRS and CDR2 YFSETQ. The length of the CDR3 is 15 residues. The chain's CDR3 is CASSRTGGRSTETFF. The DNA for the CDR3 is TGCGCCAGCAGCCGCACCGGCGGACGTAGCACTGAAACTTTCTTT.

In its sample, this clonotype was seen many times. The rearrangement links TRBV3-1 to TRBJ2-2; the D is unclear. Germline V gives CDR1 LGHDT, CDR2 YNNKEL (reference sequence). V dropped 1 base and J dropped 6 bases, with 9 bases sitting between them. CDR3 length equals 14 residues. The CDR3 sequence: CASSQAQRAGELFF. In DNA form, the CDR3 reads TGTGCCAGCAGCCAAGCTCAACGTGCCGGGGAGCTGTTTTTT.

The table lists this clonotype with a few counts. This chain connects TRBV20-1 to TRBJ1-2; D not certain. The CDR3 sequence is 13 residues long. Germline values: CDR1 DFQATT, CDR2 SNEGSKA (reference sequence). Trimming left V 1 base short and J 0 bases short, with 6 bases between. The CDR3 protein is CSARGVTNYGYTF. The CDR3 region has the DNA TGCAGTGCTAGAGGGGTCACTAACTATGGCTACACCTTC.

This clonotype was detected ten times or more. CDR3 in amino acids: CASSPRHIRGSYEQYF. In DNA form, the CDR3 reads TGTGCCAGCAGCCCAAGGCATATCAGGGGGTCCTACGAGCAGTACTTC. The V and J genes are TRBV27 and TRBJ2-7; 7 positions match TRBD1. The length of the CDR3 is 16 residues. The V segment lost 6 bases and the J segment 1 base; nucleotides outside the gene matches: 12. In germline, CDR1 is MNHEY, CDR2 SMNVEV (reference sequence).

The CDR3 bases are TGCAGTGCTAATATGGGTGTCGCCGGGGAGCTGTTTTTT. Translating it yields CSANMGVAGELFF. The chain combines TRBV20-1 with TRBJ2-2; D unclear. This CDR3 has 13 amino acids. V was pared by 4 bases and J by 6 bases, with 12 bases between. Looked up from germline, CDR1 is DFQATT and CDR2 is SNEGSKA (reference sequence).

Many counts were recorded for this clonotype. The J gene is TRBJ2-7, the V gene TRBV18; 7 nucleotides match TRBD2. V trimming: 1 base; J trimming: 0 bases; junction bases outside the gene matches: 3. CDR1 is KGHSH, CDR2 LQKENI, per germline. The CDR3 loop spans 15 amino acids. The CDR3 region is CASSPRGGISYEQYF. In DNA form, the CDR3 reads TGTGCCAGCTCACCACGGGGGGGGATCTCCTACGAGCAGTACTTC. The full variable domain, completed using reference TRBV18 and TRBJ2-7, is NAGVMQNPRHLVRRRGQEARLRCSPMKGHSHVYWYRQLPEEGLKFMVYLQKENIIDESGMPKERFSAEFPKEGPSILRIQQVVRGDSAAYFCASSPRGGISYEQYFGPGTRLTVT.

V usage is TRBV5-1 and J usage is TRBJ1-4; D uncertain. Germline values: CDR1 SGHRS, CDR2 YFSETQ. V lost 5 bases and J 8 bases, leaving 19 bases between the germline ends. The CDR3 is 15 residues long. This CDR3 is CASSESKHQNEKLFF. In DNA form, the CDR3 reads TGCGCCAGCAGTGAAAGTAAGCACCAAAACGAAAAACTGTTTTTT.

The chain uses TRBV24-1 and TRBJ2-7; D unclear. V shed 2 bases and J shed 4 bases, with 5 bases lying between them. This CDR3 region has 12 residues. The germline V gene has CDR1 KGHDR and CDR2 SFDVKD. The CDR3 sequence is CATSDSKYEQYF. The DNA of the CDR3 is TGTGCCACCAGTGATTCCAAGTACGAGCAGTACTTC.

The gene calls are TRBV11-2 and TRBJ2-1; either TRBD1 or TRBD2 may fit D (5 bases each). CDR1 SGHAT and CDR2 FQNNGV come from the germline V gene. V gave up 1 base and J gave up 6 bases, with 16 bases separating them. This CDR3 has 16 residues. The CDR3 DNA reads TGTGCCAGCAGCTTAGGTTATAGATGGGGGTTCAATGAGCAGTTCTTC. This translates into CASSLGYRWGFNEQFF.

This clonotype was seen many times. The chain couples TRBV20-1 to TRBJ1-2; weak D call: TRBD1 (5 bases). Germline CDR1 is DFQATT and CDR2 is SNEGSKA (reference sequence). The germline V and J ends were trimmed by 3 bases and 11 bases, with 7 bases remaining between them. The CDR3 extends over 9 amino acids. DNA of the CDR3: TGCAGTGCTAGGGGACCTTACACCTTC. The encoded protein is CSARGPYTF.

V usage is TRBV7-3 and J usage is TRBJ2-2; D might be TRBD1 or TRBD2, each matching 5 bases. Per germline, CDR1 SGHTA and CDR2 FQGTGA. V was shortened by 7 bases and J by 4 bases, with 10 bases between the two germline ends. This CDR3 has 13 residues. CDR3 nucleotide sequence: TGTGCCAGCATGCAGGGAGTCACCGGGGAGCTGTTTTTT. It codes for CASMQGVTGELFF.

CDR3 residues: CASSMGQANLHF. The DNA of the CDR3 is TGTGCCAGCAGCATGGGACAGGCAAACCTCCACTTT. This sequence joins TRBV6-1 and TRBJ1-6; 8 nucleotides agree with TRBD1. The ends lost 6 bases at V and 15 bases at J; junction bases unmatched: 7. Germline-derived CDR1 and CDR2 are MNHNS and SASEGT. CDR3 length: 12 residues.

The rearrangement links TRBV2 to TRBJ2-1, with D perhaps TRBD1 or TRBD2 (6 bases each). The germline CDR1 and CDR2 sequences are SNHLY and FYNNEI. CDR3 length equals 14 residues. V lost 5 bases, J lost 8 bases, and 16 bases lay in between. CDR3 sequence reads: CASSLGPGEDEQFF. The CDR3 DNA reads TGTGCCAGCAGTCTAGGGCCAGGGGAGGATGAGCAGTTCTTC.

The chain couples TRBV2 to TRBJ2-1, with TRBD1 identical over 10 bases. Germline values: CDR1 SNHLY, CDR2 FYNNEI. CDR3 length: 16 amino acids. V lost 4 bases, J lost 2 bases, and 5 bases stayed unmatched. Here the CDR3 reads CASSVGGQGPYNEQFF. In DNA form, the CDR3 reads TGTGCCAGCAGTGTAGGGGGACAGGGGCCCTACAATGAGCAGTTCTTC.

Ten or more counts support this clonotype. The CDR3 reads CASSDPYQVPGANVLTF. As DNA, the CDR3 is TGTGCCAGCAGTGACCCCTACCAGGTCCCTGGGGCCAACGTCCTGACTTTC. The gene calls are TRBV28 and TRBJ2-6, with D uncertain. This CDR3 comprises 17 residues. Germline assignment: CDR1 MDHEN and CDR2 SYDVKM. The ends were cut back, 5 bases at V and 2 bases at J, with 16 bases in the middle.

In its sample, this clonotype was seen many times. The rearrangement uses TRBV7-9 and TRBJ2-1, with 9 bases identical to TRBD1. This CDR3 contains 15 residues. Germline trimming cut 5 bases from V and 6 bases from J; bases unmatched to any gene: 8. Germline-derived CDR1 and CDR2 are SEHNR and FQNEAQ (reference sequence). The CDR3 sequence: CASSRGTGPVNEQFF. The CDR3, as DNA: TGTGCCAGCAGCCGGGGGACAGGGCCGGTCAATGAGCAGTTCTTC.

There are many counts of this clonotype. The chain is built from TRBV3-1 and TRBJ1-1; D gene ambiguous. CDR1 and CDR2 from the germline V gene are LGHDT and YNNKEL (reference sequence). With 8 bases removed from V and 1 base from J, the gap between germline ends came to 8 bases. The CDR3 extends over 12 amino acids. As DNA, the CDR3 is TGTGCCAGCGCGTTTCCGAACACTGAAGCTTTCTTT. It encodes CASAFPNTEAFF.

In regard to this clonotype: Sequence at one end of the junction differs from germline and may be a read error. The CDR3 loop reads CATSPSRADMNTEAFF. The CDR3 region has the DNA TGTGCCACCAGTCCGTCCAGGGCAGACATGAACACTGAAGCTTTCTTT. V usage is TRBV10-3 and J usage is TRBJ1-1, with D maybe TRBD1 (5 bases). Per germline, CDR1 ENHRY and CDR2 SYGVKD. CDR3 length: 16 amino acids.

CDR3 DNA: TGTGCCAGCAGCCAGCGTCCGGGACTAGCGGAGAGAACCGGGGAGCTGTTTTTT. This encodes CASSQRPGLAERTGELFF. This rearrangement joins TRBV3-1 to TRBJ2-2, with 11 bases identical to TRBD2. Germline CDR1 reads LGHDT; CDR2 reads YNNKEL (reference sequence). The junction had 11 bases not matched to a gene; V was cut back by 3 bases and J by 5 bases. The CDR3 runs to 18 residues.